This TCR beta chain was captured by sequencing in a study of CD8 T cells in Susac syndrome. Germline assignment: CDR1 SQVTM and CDR2 ANQGSEA. The CDR3 covers 12 residues. J lost 9 bases, V lost 4 bases, and 5 bases had no gene match. Blood CD8+ and CD4+ T cells underwent high-throughput TCR beta sequencing. It was treatment-naive patients with stable or active relapsing-remitting disease who made up the multiple sclerosis controls. Negative isolation was used for CD8+ and CD4+ T cells, and FACS enrichment was applied to TEMRA cells. An amount of RNA that ranged from 0.5 to 1 ug was reverse transcribed with random hexamers. The TCR beta CDR3 was amplified by immunoSEQ multiplex PCR across 54 Vbeta, 13 Jbeta. Using its own MiXCR run on the immunoSEQ multiplex PCR reads, TCRdb lists one record per CDR3 protein. The sample contains around 130,000 distinct CDR3 sequences, approximately 95% of which appear only once.

The chain carries TRBV29-1 and TRBJ2-1, with 8 bases matching TRBD2. The TCR sequence derives from a human donor with multiple sclerosis. Sequencing used CD4+ T cells from PBMCs. Here the CDR3 DNA reads TGCAGCGTTGCGGGAGGGCCGGGTGAGCAGTTCTTC. Its translation is CSVAGGPGEQFF.